This T cell receptor beta chain was captured by sequencing in a study of blood T cell repertoires in COVID-19. CDR1 is WSHSY and CDR2 is SAAADI in the germline V gene. With V trimmed by 6 bases and J by 7 bases, 17 bases remained unmatched. The CDR3 totals 17 residues. Under the authors' procedure: From reference gene primer amplification, estimates of nucleated cell counts were derived. TCRdb keeps only in-frame clones here, not all; method: immunoSEQ multiplex PCR. Clonal size and the V and J genes are those of that table, whereas D and trimming came from the DNA. Of hundreds of thousands of clones detected, over 75% appear once; the ten largest clones hold less than 10%.

Sequencing was done on a sample of peripheral blood. V gene TRBV10-2 combines with J gene TRBJ2-1; 8 bases agree with TRBD2. The TCR sequence derives from a human donor in a cohort sampled during active COVID-19. The CDR3 DNA is TGCGCCAGCAGCGTCTCGAACCCGGGACTAGAGGGGAATGAGCAGTTCTTC. It translates to CASSVSNPGLEGNEQFF.